Presented here are 10 T cell receptor beta chains from one specimen sequenced in a study of T cell responses to AZD1222 COVID-19 vaccine. The table came from immunoSEQ multiplex PCR; TCRdb's copy has only in-frame clones and leaves some out. The profile covers some 100,000 clones, with 85% to 90% appearing a single time and about 15% taken by the ten largest. Source: peripheral blood, taken on day 0 of AZD1222 vaccination. All receptors come from an adult in good health.

The V call is TRBV5-4, the J call TRBJ2-7, with unresolved D. CDR1 and CDR2 from the germline V gene are SGHNT and YYREEE (reference sequence). CDR3 length equals 11 residues. Trimming removed 4 bases from V and 5 bases from J, with 7 bases in between. CDR3 sequence: CASSRLDEQYF. DNA for the CDR3: TGTGCCAGCAGCCGCTTGGACGAGCAGTACTTC.

The rearrangement links TRBV5-6 to TRBJ2-7, with TRBD2 matching 9 bases. The V and J ends lost 1 base and 12 bases, in that order; junction bases with no gene match: 14. Germline CDR1 and CDR2: SGHDT and YYEEEE. The CDR3 totals 15 residues. The CDR3 coding sequence is TGTGCCAGCAGCTTGACCCCCCGGCTAGCGGGGCGGATGTACTTC. It codes for CASSLTPRLAGRMYF.

The chain couples TRBV29-1 to TRBJ2-7; no definite D call. The CDR3 loop spans 11 amino acids. V shed 4 bases and J shed 3 bases, with 7 bases lying between them. Germline V gene lookup returns CDR1 SQVTM and CDR2 ANQGSEA. The CDR3: CSVGLNYEQYF. For the CDR3, the DNA is TGCAGCGTTGGGCTTAACTACGAGCAGTACTTC.

This clone was seen a few times. This chain uses TRBV29-1 with TRBJ2-7, with 8 bases fitting TRBD1. V was clipped by 6 bases and J by 2 bases; unmatched bases: 15. From germline, CDR1 is SQVTM and CDR2 ANQGSEA. This CDR3 spans 16 amino acids. The CDR3 region has the DNA TGCAGCGTCTGGGACAGGCAAGAATCACATCCCTACGAGCAGTACTTC. Translation gives CSVWDRQESHPYEQYF.

Of note for this clone: Germline and junction disagree at one end, which may indicate a read error. The chain joins TRBV19 to TRBJ2-2; no definite D call. The CDR3 is 13 amino acids. Per the germline V gene, CDR1 is LNHDA and CDR2 is SQIVND (reference sequence). The CDR3 sequence is CASSLGNNGELFF. The CDR3 DNA reads as TGTGCCAGTAGTTTGGGAAACAACGGGGAGCTGTTTTTT.

The genes are TRBV7-8 and TRBJ1-4; D is unresolved. Germline V lookup: CDR1 SGHVS, CDR2 FQNEAQ. V was trimmed by 4 bases and J by 0 bases, leaving 12 bases between them. The CDR3 is 16 residues long. The CDR3 is CASSSKQTPTNEKLFF. CDR3 nucleotides: TGTGCCAGCAGCTCCAAACAGACCCCAACTAATGAAAAACTGTTTTTT. The variable domain in full, with the rest retrieved from reference TRBV7-8 and TRBJ1-4, is GAGVSQSPRYKVAKRGQDVALRCDPISGHVSLFWYQQALGQGPEFLTYFQNEAQLDKSGLPSDRFFAERPEGSVSTLKIQRTQQEDSAVYLCASSSKQTPTNEKLFFGSGTQLSVL.

The chain uses TRBV6-5 and TRBJ1-1, with D possibly being TRBD1 (6 bases). Trimming took 8 bases from V and 11 from J, leaving 21 bases between them. Germline V CDR1 and CDR2: MNHEY, SVGAGI. The CDR3 loop spans 13 amino acids. Written as DNA, the CDR3 is TGTGCCAGCCGAAGCCCGCGGGGGCCAAGGGCTTTCTTT. It encodes CASRSPRGPRAFF.

This sequence joins TRBV5-1 and TRBJ1-2; weak D call: TRBD1 (6 bases). The CDR3 spans 14 residues. V was trimmed by 4 bases and J by 4 bases, leaving 14 bases between them. Germline assignment: CDR1 SGHRS and CDR2 YFSETQ. The CDR3 DNA reads as TGCGCCAGCAGCGTTGGATCCAGGGGCTATGGCTACACCTTC. It codes for CASSVGSRGYGYTF.

The V and J genes are TRBV2 and TRBJ1-5; no firm D call. The V gene lost 5 bases and the J gene lost 0 bases, with 11 bases spanning the gap. The CDR3 totals 15 residues. Per the germline V gene, CDR1 is SNHLY and CDR2 is FYNNEI. CDR3: CASSNTINSNQPQHF. The CDR3 DNA reads TGTGCCAGCAGTAACACGATTAATAGCAATCAGCCCCAGCATTTT.

DNA for the CDR3: TGTGCCAGCAGTAGCCGGCGTCAAGAGACCCAGTACTTC. Amino acids: CASSSRRQETQYF. This sequence joins TRBV7-2 and TRBJ2-5, with no clear D. With 6 bases removed from V and 2 bases from J, the gap between germline ends came to 10 bases. Germline CDR1 and CDR2: SGHTA and FQGNSA. This CDR3 has 13 residues.